This T cell receptor beta chain came from a study of Tregs in tolerant kidney transplant recipients. Study-wide points: Biological reproducibility was not directly addressed, but technical replication error appeared minimal. The small number of patients limits these findings pending further validation. The most relevant donor-specific Treg TCRbeta repertoire apparently came from expansion with activated donor B cells.

Comment on this clone: Its target is not known.

Thawed PBMCs were FACS-sorted into unstimulated CD4+CD25+CD127- regulatory T cells, CD4+CD25- non-regulatory cells, CD4 and CD8 cells. V shed 6 bases and J 4 bases; nucleotides not matched to a gene: 14. The germline V gene encodes CDR1 MRHNA and CDR2 SNTAGT. There are 17 residues in the CDR3. Measured with immunoSEQ multiplex PCR; TCRdb has only the in-frame clones, and not every one. Counted here are tens of thousands of clones, around 94% occurring once; the ten biggest clones make up over 3.5%. V usage is TRBV6-4 and J usage is TRBJ2-3; 9 bases line up with TRBD1. Input material: CD8+ T cells from blood. This sequence originates from a human donor in good health. The CDR3 DNA reads as TGTGCCAGCAGCGAGTTCGAATCCGGGACAGGGTCAGATACGCAGTATTTT. The encoded protein is CASSEFESGTGSDTQYF.